This T cell receptor (beta chain) was observed in a study of blood T cell repertoires in COVID-19 (dated by TCRdb to 2020 to 2021). Regarding the study in general: The collaborator samples originated in the United States, Italy and Spain and spanned the acute and convalescent phases of COVID-19. The material from the prospective study consisted of cDNA or gDNA derived from T cells, B-cell-depleted T cells, or PBMCs. The samples were drawn from two sources: the first 160 participants of the ongoing ImmuneRACE study, and 1,000 to 1,500 subjects contributed by 6 global collaborators. Deeply sampled blood TCRbeta repertoires from subjects exposed to, actively infected with, or recovered from COVID-19 were included in the dataset. Where available, HLA class I and class II types were obtained from metadata supplied by the sample provider rather than from assay-based typing. The sample metadata nearly always contained a de-identified subject ID, COVID-19 status, age in years and sex. The repertoires were released in a freely available public database meant as a resource for research on the immune response to SARS-CoV-2. Beyond this particular receptor, the publication reports: The quantity of clinical and demographic metadata differed by source and by participant and was supplied without curation.

Another Seattle source contributed samples from volunteer blood donors who had recovered from COVID-19. Each collaborating institution followed its own protocols to collect whole blood in K2EDTA tubes. Collaborator samples were shipped for TCRbeta analysis as frozen whole blood, isolated PBMCs, or DNA extracted from either sample type. For this clone: The antigen it binds to is not known. Base qualities were left out, and no much larger clone turns up one base away. The identical CDR3 is also encoded by other nucleotide sequences in the sample.

The immunoSEQ Assay, a bias-controlled multiplex PCR, was used to amplify TCRbeta CDR3 regions from genomic DNA. In the authors' own workflow: The number of nucleated cells in each sample was estimated from the amplification of reference gene primers within the assay. Sequence reads were collapsed and filtered to measure the absolute abundance of every unique TCRbeta CDR3 rearrangement. For each sample, productive Simpson clonality was calculated as the square root of Simpson's diversity index across productive rearrangements. Not all clones reach the TCRdb copy of this immuneACCESS table, which keeps in-frame sequences only. Checked studies attribute under half of the gap to unresolved V genes and leave the rest unexplained. The V and J calls and the clone size are those of that table, but D and trimming were determined from the DNA. The sample has a few hundred thousand clones on record, 87% of them singletons. Roughly 2.2% of the sample goes to the ten largest clones.

Trimming at the junction amounts to 4 bases on V and 6 bases on J, and the germline ends lie 10 bases apart. The germline V gene supplies CDR1 SGHRS and CDR2 YFSETQ. The CDR3 sequence holds 13 residues, the cysteine and phenylalanine included. The sequence is cut down to CDR3 DNA, 39 bases in frame from base 1. Material for sequencing was peripheral blood. The receptor was isolated from a woman between 50 and 59 years old who had recovered from COVID-19. The chain joins TRBV5-1 to TRBJ2-2; there is no confident call for the D gene. The CDR3 region: CASSLDGAGELFF. The sequenced DNA is TGCGCCAGCAGCCTCGATGGAGCCGGGGAGCTGTTTTTT.